This T cell receptor (beta chain) originates from a study of blood T cell repertoires in COVID-19. Across the study: From the United States, Italy and Spain came samples of acute and convalescent COVID-19. From T cells, B-cell-depleted T cells, or PBMCs came the material, which was cDNA or gDNA.

The germline gives CDR1 SGHRS, CDR2 YFSETQ. V was clipped by 3 bases and J by 1 base; unmatched bases: 3. This CDR3 contains 15 residues. Original handling: Estimation of nucleated cell counts was performed using reference gene primer amplification. The method was immunoSEQ multiplex PCR; TCRdb's version includes in-frame clones alone and lacks a portion of them. That table supplies the V and J calls and clone size; D and trimming were determined from the DNA. The table lists about 38,000 clones, approximately 86% of them singletons. Sequencing was performed on peripheral blood. V usage is TRBV5-1 and J usage is TRBJ2-5, with 10 bases lining up with TRBD2. This clonotype was sampled from a man in his fifties with active COVID-19. CDR3 DNA: TGCGCCAGCAGCTCTAGCGGGGGTTTCCAAGAGACCCAGTACTTC. It encodes CASSSSGGFQETQYF.